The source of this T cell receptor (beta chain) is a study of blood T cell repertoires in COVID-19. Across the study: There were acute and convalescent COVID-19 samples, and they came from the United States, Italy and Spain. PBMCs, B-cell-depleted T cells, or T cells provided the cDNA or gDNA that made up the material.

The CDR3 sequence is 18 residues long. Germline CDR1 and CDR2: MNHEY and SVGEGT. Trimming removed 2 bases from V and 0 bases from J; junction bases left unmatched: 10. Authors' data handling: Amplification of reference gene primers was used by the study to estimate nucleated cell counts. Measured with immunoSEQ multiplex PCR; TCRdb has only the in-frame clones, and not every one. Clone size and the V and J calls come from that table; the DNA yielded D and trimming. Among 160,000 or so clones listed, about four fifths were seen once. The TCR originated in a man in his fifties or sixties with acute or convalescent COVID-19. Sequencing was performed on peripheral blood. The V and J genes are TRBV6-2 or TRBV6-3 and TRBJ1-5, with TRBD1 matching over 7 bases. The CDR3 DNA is TGTGCCAGCAGTTACGGACAGGTGCTGCCTTTTAGCAATCAGCCCCAGCATTTT. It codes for CASSYGQVLPFSNQPQHF.